These 30 T cell receptor beta chains came from one sample sequenced in a study of blood T cell repertoires in COVID-19. Generated by immunoSEQ multiplex PCR, the TCRdb table keeps only in-frame clones and is missing some. This sample has tens of thousands of clones, with approximately 90% found just once. Sequencing used peripheral blood. The origin of the receptors is a human donor in a cohort sampled during active COVID-19.

This clone was detected only a few times. CDR3 in DNA: TGTGCCTGGAGTCCCTACCGGACAGATTTTAACTATGGCTACACCTTC. This translates into CAWSPYRTDFNYGYTF. The chain uses TRBV30 and TRBJ1-2, with a possible D match to TRBD1 (6 bases). V lost 2 bases to trimming and J lost 1 base, with 17 bases between them. The V gene's germline CDR1 is GTSNPN and CDR2 SVGIG (reference sequence). The CDR3 contains 16 residues.

The V and J genes are TRBV6-5 and TRBJ1-2, with 7 bases identical to TRBD1. Per the germline V gene, CDR1 is MNHEY and CDR2 is SVGAGI. The V gene end was trimmed by 4 bases and the J gene end by 8 bases; junction bases not matched to a gene: 7. This CDR3 has 13 amino acids. CDR3 residues: CASSSTGERGYTF. The CDR3 region has the DNA TGTGCCAGCAGTTCCACAGGGGAACGCGGCTACACCTTC.

The V call is TRBV20-1, the J call TRBJ2-7; TRBD1 agrees at 9 bases. This CDR3 comprises 14 residues. The junction had 9 bases not matched to a gene; V was cut back by 3 bases and J by 6 bases. Germline V gene lookup returns CDR1 DFQATT and CDR2 SNEGSKA (reference sequence). CDR3: CSASKQGAEIEQYF. In DNA form, the CDR3 reads TGCAGTGCTAGTAAACAGGGGGCTGAAATCGAGCAGTACTTC.

The rearrangement uses TRBV10-2 and TRBJ2-1, with 9 bases identical to TRBD1. Germline V gene sequence: CDR1 WSHSY, CDR2 SAAADI. CDR3 length: 14 amino acids. V shed 10 bases, J shed 6 bases, and the junction held 10 bases outside the gene matches. The CDR3: CATPKGQGLNEQFF. For the CDR3, the DNA is TGCGCCACCCCTAAGGGACAGGGCCTCAATGAGCAGTTCTTC.

V and J are TRBV5-1 and TRBJ2-1, with D tentatively TRBD2 (6 bases). CDR3 length equals 20 residues. CDR1 is SGHRS and CDR2 is YFSETQ in the germline V gene. V lost 3 bases and J lost 0, with 25 bases in between. In DNA, the CDR3 is TGCGCCAGCAGCTCCGGGCAGGGCCGACTGGCGGGACGCTCCTACAATGAGCAGTTCTTC. Translated, it gives CASSSGQGRLAGRSYNEQFF.

The rearrangement links TRBV6-2 or TRBV6-3 to TRBJ1-5, with D uncertain. Trimming removed 5 bases at V and 8 bases at J, with 16 bases between. The germline V gene has CDR1 MNHEY and CDR2 SVGEGT. The CDR3 consists of 14 residues. This CDR3 reads CASSTRRREEPQHF. CDR3 nucleotide sequence: TGTGCCAGCAGTACGCGTCGAAGGGAGGAGCCCCAGCATTTT.

The V gene is TRBV2, the J gene TRBJ2-3; no clear D gene. CDR3 length equals 12 residues. V lost 7 bases to trimming and J lost 2 bases, with 7 bases between them. In germline, CDR1 is SNHLY, CDR2 FYNNEI. The CDR3 DNA reads as TGTGCCAGCACTCAGGACACAGATACGCAGTATTTT. It specifies CASTQDTDTQYF.

This chain uses TRBV11-2 with TRBJ2-7; D is unclear. CDR1 SGHAT and CDR2 FQNNGV come from the germline V gene. Trimming cost V 5 bases and J 0 bases, with 5 bases left between them. The CDR3 runs to 12 residues. CDR3 sequence (DNA): TGTGCCAGCAGCCGTTTCTCCTACGAGCAGTACTTC. The encoded protein is CASSRFSYEQYF.

The V call is TRBV27, the J call TRBJ2-7; the match to TRBD2 covers 9 bases. The CDR3 has 14 amino acids. J gave up 6 bases and V 6 bases, and 9 bases lay outside the gene matches. Germline assignment: CDR1 MNHEY and CDR2 SMNVEV (reference sequence). CDR3 sequence reads: CASSLSGRVREQYF. CDR3 DNA sequence: TGTGCCAGCAGCCTTAGCGGGAGAGTTCGCGAGCAGTACTTC.

This chain joins TRBV15 and TRBJ1-1; D unresolved. Trimming took off 1 base at V and 5 bases at J, with 17 bases between the two ends. The germline V gene encodes CDR1 LNHNV and CDR2 YYDKDF (reference sequence). This CDR3 has 16 amino acids. This CDR3 reads CATSRVGSPGETEAFF. The CDR3 nucleotides read TGTGCCACCAGCAGAGTTGGCAGCCCGGGTGAGACTGAAGCTTTCTTT.

V and J are TRBV24-1 and TRBJ2-2; 10 positions match TRBD2. J gave up 7 bases and V 3 bases, and 10 bases lay outside the gene matches. CDR1 KGHDR and CDR2 SFDVKD come from the germline V gene. This CDR3 has 17 amino acids. The CDR3 spells CATSDPSGRAKFGELFF. The DNA of the CDR3 is TGTGCCACCAGTGATCCAAGCGGGAGGGCCAAATTCGGGGAGCTGTTTTTT.

This chain connects TRBV5-8 to TRBJ1-1; no firm D call. Between the trimmed V and J ends, which lost 0 bases and 2 bases, there was a span of 2 bases. This CDR3 comprises 12 residues. CDR1 and CDR2 from the germline V gene are SGHTS and YDEGEE. The CDR3 sequence: CASSLVNTEAFF. DNA for the CDR3: TGTGCCAGCAGCTTGGTAAACACTGAAGCTTTCTTT.

V gene TRBV29-1 combines with J gene TRBJ1-1; TRBD1 agrees at 7 bases. This CDR3 spans 15 amino acids. CDR1 is SQVTM, CDR2 ANQGSEA, per germline. The trim removed 7 bases at V and 5 bases at J, leaving 16 bases unmatched. This chain's CDR3 is CSAHGLLTGRTEAFF. The CDR3 DNA reads as TGCAGCGCACATGGGCTCCTGACAGGGAGAACTGAAGCTTTCTTT.

The chain uses TRBV30 and TRBJ2-3; TRBD2 agrees at 8 bases. The V gene end was trimmed by 2 bases and the J gene end by 3 bases; junction bases not matched to a gene: 7. Germline CDR1 reads GTSNPN; CDR2 reads SVGIG (reference sequence). The CDR3 extends over 15 amino acids. The CDR3 is CAWSSPGGRTDTQYF. CDR3 DNA sequence: TGTGCCTGGAGTTCCCCGGGCGGGAGGACAGATACGCAGTATTTT.

The chain combines TRBV9 with TRBJ1-6, with 9 bases identical to TRBD1. The germline V gene encodes CDR1 SGDLS and CDR2 YYNGEE. The CDR3 length is 14 residues. The V and J ends lost 3 bases and 9 bases, in that order; junction bases with no gene match: 4. CDR3 residues: CASSAGTGFSPLHF. In nucleotides, the CDR3 is TGTGCCAGCAGCGCCGGGACAGGGTTTTCACCCCTCCACTTT.

This clone was seen a single time. The J gene is TRBJ2-5, the V gene TRBV12-3 or TRBV12-4; no definite D call. V was clipped by 6 bases and J by 9 bases, with 14 bases between them. This CDR3 spans 12 amino acids. Here the CDR3 reads CASRAGSMAQYF. In nucleotides, the CDR3 is TGTGCCAGCAGGGCCGGGTCCATGGCCCAGTACTTC.

V and J are TRBV10-3 and TRBJ2-2; the match to TRBD1 covers 7 bases. J was trimmed by 0 bases and V by 6 bases; bases with no gene match: 4. CDR1 is ENHRY and CDR2 is SYGVKD in the germline V gene. This CDR3 is 15 amino acids long. The CDR3 DNA follows: TGTGCCATCAGCGAAGACAGGGCGAACACCGGGGAGCTGTTTTTT. Translation gives CAISEDRANTGELFF.

The rearrangement uses TRBV5-1 and TRBJ2-1; D possibly corresponds to TRBD2 (6 bases). CDR1 is SGHRS and CDR2 is YFSETQ in the germline V gene. V lost 0 bases and J lost 2, with 9 bases in between. This CDR3 has 15 amino acids. The CDR3 nucleotides are TGCGCCAGCAGCTTGGAGGAGGGCCCCTACAATGAGCAGTTCTTC. This sequence encodes CASSLEEGPYNEQFF. Supplemented by reference TRBV5-1 and TRBJ2-1, the full variable domain reads KAGVTQTPRYLIKTRGQQVTLSCSPISGHRSVSWYQQTPGQGLQFLFEYFSETQRNKGNFPGRFSGRQFSNSRSEMNVSTLELGDSALYLCASSLEEGPYNEQFFGPGTRLTVL.

The V gene is TRBV27, the J gene TRBJ2-7; TRBD2 matches at 7 bases. J was trimmed by 7 bases and V by 0 bases; bases with no gene match: 12. The CDR3 consists of 16 residues. Germline CDR1 MNHEY, CDR2 SMNVEV (reference sequence). The CDR3 DNA reads as TGTGCCAGCAGTTTATCGGGAGGGGCGGTCCCTAGGGAGCAGTACTTC. This translates into CASSLSGGAVPREQYF.

This chain joins TRBV30 and TRBJ1-2; 9 positions agree with TRBD1. The CDR3 covers 14 residues. In germline, CDR1 is GTSNPN, CDR2 SVGIG (reference sequence). J gave up 7 bases and V 2 bases, and 8 bases lay outside the gene matches. The CDR3 nucleotides read TGTGCCTGGAGTCTTGGACAGGGGACTTCTGGCTACACCTTC. It specifies CAWSLGQGTSGYTF.

This chain links TRBV11-2 with TRBJ2-7; possibly TRBD2 for D (6 bases). Germline CDR1 SGHAT, CDR2 FQNNGV. This CDR3 has 12 residues. Between the trimmed V and J ends, which lost 5 bases and 11 bases, there was a span of 16 bases. CDR3 sequence: CASSPSSWEEYF. CDR3 in DNA: TGTGCCAGCAGCCCCTCTTCGTGGGAGGAGTACTTC.

This chain uses TRBV19 with TRBJ1-5; weak D call: TRBD1 (6 bases). The CDR3 loop spans 17 amino acids. Germline V lookup: CDR1 LNHDA, CDR2 SQIVND (reference sequence). Trimming cost V 3 bases and J 0 bases, with 15 bases left between them. The DNA of the CDR3 is TGTGCCAGTAGTATTCGCGGGGGCAGCTATAGCAATCAGCCCCAGCATTTT. Protein: CASSIRGGSYSNQPQHF.

This chain links TRBV2 with TRBJ1-1; D is ambiguous. CDR3 length: 13 amino acids. The germline V gene has CDR1 SNHLY and CDR2 FYNNEI. V gave up 2 bases and J gave up 5 bases, with 9 bases separating them. The chain's CDR3 is CASSESLETEAFF. CDR3 DNA sequence: TGTGCCAGCAGTGAATCTTTGGAGACTGAAGCTTTCTTT.

The CDR3 DNA sequence: TGTGCCAGCAGTGAACGGCCAGGTTTTAGCAATCAGCCCCAGCATTTT. This encodes CASSERPGFSNQPQHF. This chain uses TRBV6-1 with TRBJ1-5; no definite D call. Deletions cut 2 bases from V and 0 bases from J, with 11 bases between. Germline V CDR1 and CDR2: MNHNS, SASEGT. This CDR3 has 16 amino acids.

V and J are TRBV5-1 and TRBJ1-6; no firm D call. The germline V gene encodes CDR1 SGHRS and CDR2 YFSETQ. The CDR3 has 15 residues. V lost 2 bases and J lost 5, with 11 bases in between. CDR3 in amino acids: CASSFGMNDNSPLHF. In nucleotides, the CDR3 is TGCGCCAGCAGCTTCGGGATGAACGATAATTCACCCCTCCACTTT.

CDR3 DNA sequence: TGTGCCAGCAGCCCCGGAGAGGGGGCAGGAGAGACCCAGTACTTC. Its translation is CASSPGEGAGETQYF. The rearrangement links TRBV13 to TRBJ2-5, with TRBD1 matching 7 bases. The junction had 10 bases not matched to a gene; V was cut back by 5 bases and J by 4 bases. CDR3 length: 15 amino acids. CDR1 is PRHDT, CDR2 FYEKMQ, per germline (reference sequence).

This clone was seen a handful of times. This chain links TRBV4-2 with TRBJ1-1, with D uncertain. Germline-derived CDR1 and CDR2 are LGHNA and YNFKEQ. The length of the CDR3 is 16 residues. V was shortened by 0 bases and J by 1 base, with 12 bases between the two germline ends. CDR3 protein: CASSQEWRQTNTEAFF. The CDR3 DNA follows: TGTGCCAGCAGCCAAGAGTGGCGGCAGACGAACACTGAAGCTTTCTTT.

The chain employs TRBV18 and TRBJ2-3, with TRBD2 matching 14 bases. This CDR3 has 17 amino acids. The junction had 4 bases not matched to a gene; V was cut back by 3 bases and J by 2 bases. CDR1 and CDR2 (germline): KGHSH, LQKENI. The CDR3 DNA reads as TGTGCCAGCTCACCGGGACTAGCGGGAGTTATCACAGATACGCAGTATTTT. Its translation: CASSPGLAGVITDTQYF.

The rearrangement uses TRBV4-1 and TRBJ2-7; TRBD2 aligns across 7 bases. CDR1 is MGHRA and CDR2 is YSYEKL in the germline V gene. V lost 0 bases to trimming and J lost 2 bases; unmatched junction nucleotides: 4. The CDR3 covers 15 residues. This CDR3 is CASSQEGGSTYEQYF. CDR3 in DNA: TGCGCCAGCAGCCAAGAGGGGGGGAGTACCTACGAGCAGTACTTC.

The rearrangement joins TRBV9 to TRBJ2-3, with D perhaps matching TRBD1 (6 bases). Germline V gene sequence: CDR1 SGDLS, CDR2 YYNGEE. The ends were cut back, 5 bases at V and 4 bases at J, with 14 bases in the middle. The CDR3 extends over 14 amino acids. CDR3 DNA: TGTGCCAGCAGACAGGGATATGATGCAGATACGCAGTATTTT. Translating gives CASRQGYDADTQYF.